This T cell receptor beta chain is from a study of PD-1 blockade in classical Hodgkin lymphoma. Study results and caveats: In newly diagnosed patients, baseline TCR diversity was reportedly below that of healthy donors. The causes of the repertoire differences, possibly disease activity or prior therapy, remain undefined.

Germline V gene lookup returns CDR1 SGDLS and CDR2 YYNGEE. The CDR3 spans 16 residues. J was trimmed by 2 bases and V by 3 bases; bases with no gene match: 6. Indicated time point: cycle 4 day 1 (C4D1), after around six weeks of nivolumab. Brentuximab vedotin exposure varied among the patients, all of whom had relapsed after autologous stem cell transplantation. Complete response, partial response or progressive disease was recorded as best response. TCRdb's copy holds only in-frame clones and misses some; the assay was immunoSEQ multiplex PCR. Found here are 25,000 to 35,000 clones, 70% to 80% of them singletons; the top ten hold about 3.8%. In regard to this clone: The antigen is unknown.

The material sequenced was peripheral blood mononuclear cells (PBMCs), taken before the fourth cycle of nivolumab. This chain connects TRBV9 to TRBJ2-1; 9 nucleotides align to TRBD2. The origin of this receptor is a human donor with classical Hodgkin lymphoma. The chain's CDR3 is CASSGKREDPYNEQFF. The CDR3 coding sequence is TGTGCCAGCAGCGGTAAGCGGGAGGACCCCTACAATGAGCAGTTCTTC.